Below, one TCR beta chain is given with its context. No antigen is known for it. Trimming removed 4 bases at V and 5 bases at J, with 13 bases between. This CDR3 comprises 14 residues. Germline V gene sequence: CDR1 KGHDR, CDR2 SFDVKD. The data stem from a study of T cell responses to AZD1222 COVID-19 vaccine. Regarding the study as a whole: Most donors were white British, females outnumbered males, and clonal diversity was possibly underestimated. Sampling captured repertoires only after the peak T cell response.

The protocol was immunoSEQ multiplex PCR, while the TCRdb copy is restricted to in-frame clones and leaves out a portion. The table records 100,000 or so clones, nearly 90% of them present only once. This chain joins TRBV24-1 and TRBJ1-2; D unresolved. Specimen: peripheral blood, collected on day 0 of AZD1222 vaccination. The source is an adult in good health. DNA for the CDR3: TGTGCCACCAGTGAACCTGCTCGTGATTATGGCTACACCTTC. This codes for CATSEPARDYGYTF.